The clone carrying this T cell receptor beta chain was found a few times. Its target is not known. Collection of ten milliliters of peripheral blood was performed for each donor. The sample originates from a study of blood T cells in healthy people across ages. The study, taken as a whole, reports: TCR beta diversity was tightly associated with the proportion of naive T cells.

Through a sample-barcoded 5' primer and a J-beta primer mix, a second PCR was run for roughly 7 to 12 cycles. TCRdb re-called the 5' RACE reads through MiXCR, storing one row per CDR3 protein. Of about 760,000 distinct CDR3 sequences listed, 20% to 25% are singletons. Germline V lookup: CDR1 ENHRY, CDR2 SYGVKD. CDR3 length: 15 amino acids. V lost 6 bases, J lost 0 bases, and 14 bases lay in between. These data are also associated with another study on T cells of mothers and their children. That work adds: Compared with unrelated pairs, related mother-child pairs had slightly higher, non-significant overlap.

This sequence originates from a boy between 10 and 17 years old in good health. The sample comprised blood. The chain employs TRBV10-3 and TRBJ1-2; possible D gene TRBD1, 5 bases. CDR3 sequence (DNA): TGTGCCATCAGCCAGGGAGGGACGACTAACTATGGCTACACCTTC. Its translation is CAISQGGTTNYGYTF.